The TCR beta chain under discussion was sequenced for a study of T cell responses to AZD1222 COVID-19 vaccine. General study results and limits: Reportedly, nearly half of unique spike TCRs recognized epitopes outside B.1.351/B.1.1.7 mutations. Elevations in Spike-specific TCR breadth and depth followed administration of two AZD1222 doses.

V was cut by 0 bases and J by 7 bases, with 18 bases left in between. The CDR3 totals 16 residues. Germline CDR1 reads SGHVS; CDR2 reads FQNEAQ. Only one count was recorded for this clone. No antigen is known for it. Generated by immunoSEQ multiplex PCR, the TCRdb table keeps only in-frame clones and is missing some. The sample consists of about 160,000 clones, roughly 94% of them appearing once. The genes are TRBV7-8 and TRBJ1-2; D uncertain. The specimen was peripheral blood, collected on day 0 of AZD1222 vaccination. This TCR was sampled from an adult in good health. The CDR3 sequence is CASSLALSYKGRGYTF. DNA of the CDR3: TGTGCCAGCAGCTTAGCGTTGTCCTACAAGGGCCGTGGCTACACCTTC.